These 15 T cell receptor beta chains were sequenced from one sample in a study of blood T cell repertoires in COVID-19. The data were produced by immunoSEQ multiplex PCR, yet TCRdb's version contains in-frame clones alone and is incomplete. The profile shows around 300,000 clones, 65% to 90% of them singletons. The source material was peripheral blood. The receptors shown here come from a human donor in a cohort sampled during active COVID-19.

The chain links TRBV23-1 to TRBJ2-5; D gene ambiguous. TRBV23-1 is an ORF for which the function is uncertain. Trimming stripped 0 bases from V and 0 bases from J, with 14 bases between. This CDR3 is 17 amino acids long. The CDR3 reads CASSQSYPEPYQETQYF. The CDR3 DNA reads TGCGCCAGCAGTCAATCCTACCCTGAACCGTACCAAGAGACCCAGTACTTC.

The chain uses TRBV21-1 and TRBJ1-2. TRBV21-1 is a listed pseudogene. The CDR3 runs to 14 residues. This CDR3 reads CASSKDPATGGYTF. Here the CDR3 DNA reads TGTGCCAGCAGCAAAGACCCAGCGACGGGAGGCTACACCTTC.

This clone was found once. CDR3 nucleotides: TGTGCCAGTAGTATAGGACAGGGTAGCAGTTACGAGCAGTACTTC. The encoded protein is CASSIGQGSSYEQYF. The J gene is TRBJ2-7, the V gene TRBV19; 7 bases agree with TRBD1. This CDR3 has 15 amino acids. Germline CDR1 reads LNHDA; CDR2 reads SQIVND (reference sequence). J was trimmed by 4 bases and V by 1 base; bases with no gene match: 7.

V and J are TRBV27 and TRBJ1-4, with D possibly TRBD1 on 5 matching bases. The ends were cut back, 1 base at V and 10 bases at J, with 10 bases in the middle. The germline gives CDR1 MNHEY, CDR2 SMNVEV (reference sequence). The CDR3 contains 13 residues. The CDR3 DNA follows: TGTGCCAGCAGTTTATTGGTGGGGGGAAAACTGTTTTTT. This translates into CASSLLVGGKLFF.

This clone appeared a few times. The V call is TRBV6-5, the J call TRBJ1-1; possibly TRBD1 for D (5 bases). V was cut by 5 bases and J by 6 bases, with 13 bases left in between. CDR1 is MNHEY, CDR2 SVGAGI, per germline. This CDR3 contains 13 residues. Here the CDR3 reads CASSPGANAEAFF. The CDR3 nucleotides read TGTGCCAGCAGTCCTGGGGCTAACGCTGAAGCTTTCTTT.

This clone was recorded many times. The J gene is TRBJ2-7, the V gene TRBV2, with D hard to call. V was clipped by 5 bases and J by 5 bases, with 10 bases between them. The CDR3 has 12 residues. Germline values: CDR1 SNHLY, CDR2 FYNNEI. DNA of the CDR3: TGTGCCAGCAGTTCCCAACACCACGAGCAGTACTTC. This codes for CASSSQHHEQYF.

The rearrangement links TRBV19 to TRBJ1-6, with D perhaps TRBD1 (5 bases). Germline V gene lookup returns CDR1 LNHDA and CDR2 SQIVND (reference sequence). V was cut by 8 bases and J by 0 bases, with 17 bases left in between. CDR3 length: 17 amino acids. Here the CDR3 DNA reads TGTGCCAGTCGAGAGGGACTCCAGAGCTCCTATAATTCACCCCTCCACTTT. This encodes CASREGLQSSYNSPLHF.

The chain couples TRBV28 to TRBJ2-7; D possibly corresponds to TRBD1 (5 bases). V lost 4 bases and J 0 bases, leaving 10 bases between the germline ends. Looked up from germline, CDR1 is MDHEN and CDR2 is SYDVKM. CDR3 length equals 14 residues. CDR3 in DNA: TGTGCCAGCAGTTCGAGGACACTCTCCTACGAGCAGTACTTC. This encodes CASSSRTLSYEQYF.

The rearrangement uses TRBV5-4 and TRBJ1-2, with TRBD1 matching 7 bases. The junction had 5 bases not matched to a gene; V was cut back by 3 bases and J by 3 bases. Per germline, CDR1 SGHNT and CDR2 YYREEE (reference sequence). The CDR3 loop spans 14 amino acids. CDR3 DNA sequence: TGTGCCAGCAGCTCAGGACAGGTGGACTATGGCTACACCTTC. It yields the protein CASSSGQVDYGYTF.

The V call is TRBV24-1, the J call TRBJ2-1; 7 bases match TRBD1. Looked up from germline, CDR1 is KGHDR and CDR2 is SFDVKD. The trim removed 2 bases at V and 5 bases at J, leaving 5 bases unmatched. The CDR3 consists of 15 residues. CDR3 amino acids: CATSDSGTADNEQFF. The CDR3 nucleotides read TGTGCCACCAGTGATTCTGGGACAGCGGACAATGAGCAGTTCTTC.

V and J are TRBV15 and TRBJ2-7; 12 bases line up with TRBD2. CDR3 size: 16 residues. CDR1 and CDR2 from the germline V gene are LNHNV and YYDKDF (reference sequence). CDR3: CATGETSGGWSYEQYF. The CDR3 region has the DNA TGTGCTACCGGTGAGACTAGCGGGGGATGGTCCTACGAGCAGTACTTC. Using reference TRBV15 and TRBJ2-7 for the parts outside the CDR3, the full variable domain is DAMVIQNPRYQVTQFGKPVTLSCSQTLNHNVMYWYQQKSSQAPKLLFHYYDKDFNNEADTPDNFQSRRPNTSFCFLDIRSPGLGDTAMYLCATGETSGGWSYEQYFGPGTRLTVT.

This clone appeared a single time. CDR3 region: CASSPPGQVEAFF. DNA of the CDR3: TGTGCCAGCTCACCACCGGGACAGGTTGAAGCTTTCTTT. The chain recombines TRBV18 with TRBJ1-1; 8 bases match TRBD1. V trimming: 0 bases; J trimming: 7 bases; junction bases outside the gene matches: 1. CDR1 is KGHSH, CDR2 LQKENI, per germline. The CDR3 is made up of 13 amino acids.

In nucleotides, the CDR3 is TGTGCCAGCTCACGTAACTACGAGCAGTACTTC. Its protein is CASSRNYEQYF. This chain connects TRBV18 to TRBJ2-7; D gene unclear. CDR3 length: 11 residues. Germline V gene data show CDR1 as KGHSH and CDR2 as LQKENI. V was shortened by 4 bases and J by 3 bases, with 4 bases between the two germline ends.

The J gene is TRBJ1-2, the V gene TRBV12-3 or TRBV12-4; D is unresolved. Trimming stripped 7 bases from V and 4 bases from J, with 13 bases between. This CDR3 contains 13 residues. DNA of the CDR3: TGTGCCAGCACCCACGGTTTGGTCTATGGCTACACCTTC. Translated: CASTHGLVYGYTF.

The chain joins TRBV15 to TRBJ1-4; 8 bases agree with TRBD1. Germline V CDR1 and CDR2: LNHNV, YYDKDF (reference sequence). Trimming cost V 1 base and J 4 bases; bases outside gene matches: 11. CDR3 length: 18 amino acids. CDR3 DNA sequence: TGTGCCACCAGCAGAGTGCGAGACAGGGGCGTCTTTAATGAAAAACTGTTTTTT. Its translation: CATSRVRDRGVFNEKLFF.